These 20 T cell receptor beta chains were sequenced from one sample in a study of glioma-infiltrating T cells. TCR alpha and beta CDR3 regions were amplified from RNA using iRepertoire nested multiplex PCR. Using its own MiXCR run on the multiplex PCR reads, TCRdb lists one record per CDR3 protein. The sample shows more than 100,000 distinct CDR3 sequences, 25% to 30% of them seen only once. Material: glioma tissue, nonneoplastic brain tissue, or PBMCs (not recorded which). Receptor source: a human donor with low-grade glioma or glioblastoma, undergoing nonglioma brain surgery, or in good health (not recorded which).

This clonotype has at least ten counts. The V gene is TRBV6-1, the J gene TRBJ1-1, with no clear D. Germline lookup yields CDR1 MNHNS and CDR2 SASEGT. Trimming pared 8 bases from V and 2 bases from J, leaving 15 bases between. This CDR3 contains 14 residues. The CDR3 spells CASSRNGHNTEAFF. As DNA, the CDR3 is TGTGCCAGCTCCCGGAACGGCCATAACACTGAAGCTTTCTTT.

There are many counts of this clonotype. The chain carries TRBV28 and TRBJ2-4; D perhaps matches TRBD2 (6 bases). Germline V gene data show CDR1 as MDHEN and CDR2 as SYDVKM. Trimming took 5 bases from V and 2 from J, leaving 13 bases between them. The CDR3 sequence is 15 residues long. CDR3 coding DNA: TGTGCCAGCAGTCCCCCCGGGAGCCCCAAAAACATTCAGTACTTC. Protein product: CASSPPGSPKNIQYF.

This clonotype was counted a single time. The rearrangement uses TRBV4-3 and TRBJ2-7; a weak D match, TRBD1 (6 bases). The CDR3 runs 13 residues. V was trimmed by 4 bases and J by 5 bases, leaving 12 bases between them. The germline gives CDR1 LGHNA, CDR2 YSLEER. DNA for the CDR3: TGCGCCAGCAGCCCGGACAGCTACAACGAGCAGTACTTC. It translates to CASSPDSYNEQYF.

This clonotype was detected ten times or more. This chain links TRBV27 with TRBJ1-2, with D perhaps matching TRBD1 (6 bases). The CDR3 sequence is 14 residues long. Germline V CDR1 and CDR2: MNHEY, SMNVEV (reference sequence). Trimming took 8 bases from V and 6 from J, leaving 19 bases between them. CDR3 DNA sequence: TGTGCCAGCGTGAAACAGGGAGTAAGGAATGGCTACACCTTC. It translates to CASVKQGVRNGYTF.

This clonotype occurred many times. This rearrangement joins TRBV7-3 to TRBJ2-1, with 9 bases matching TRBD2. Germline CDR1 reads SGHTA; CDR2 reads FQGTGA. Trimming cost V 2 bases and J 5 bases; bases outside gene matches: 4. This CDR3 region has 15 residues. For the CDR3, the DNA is TGTGCCAGCAGCTTAGTGCGGGGGGGCGACAATGAGCAGTTCTTC. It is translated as CASSLVRGGDNEQFF.

CDR3 bases: TGTGCCAGCAGCTTCGGGACCGTGAACACTGAAGCTTTCTTT. Translated, it gives CASSFGTVNTEAFF. The chain has TRBV3-1 and TRBJ1-1; a weak D match, TRBD1 (5 bases). The length of the CDR3 is 14 residues. V shed 5 bases and J shed 0 bases, with 10 bases lying between them. Germline V gives CDR1 LGHDT, CDR2 YNNKEL (reference sequence).

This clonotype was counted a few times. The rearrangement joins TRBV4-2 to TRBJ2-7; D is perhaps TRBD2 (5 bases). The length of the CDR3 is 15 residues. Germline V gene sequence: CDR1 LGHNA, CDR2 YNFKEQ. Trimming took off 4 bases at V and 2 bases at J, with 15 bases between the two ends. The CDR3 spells CASSRGLGVTYEQYF. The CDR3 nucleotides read TGTGCCAGCAGCCGCGGACTTGGGGTTACCTACGAGCAGTACTTC.

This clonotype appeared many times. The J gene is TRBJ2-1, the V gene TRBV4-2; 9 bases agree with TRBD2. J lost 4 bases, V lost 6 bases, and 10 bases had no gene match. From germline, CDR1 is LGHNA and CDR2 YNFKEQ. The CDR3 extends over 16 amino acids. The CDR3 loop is CASRGAGGHRYNEQFF. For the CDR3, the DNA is TGTGCCAGCAGAGGCGCGGGGGGGCACCGGTACAATGAGCAGTTCTTC.

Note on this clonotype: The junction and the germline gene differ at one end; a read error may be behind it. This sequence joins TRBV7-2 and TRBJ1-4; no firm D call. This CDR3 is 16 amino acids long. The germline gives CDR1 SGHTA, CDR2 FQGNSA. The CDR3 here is CASSQVRLEGGEKLFF. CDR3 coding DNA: TGCGCCAGCAGCCAAGTCAGGCTGGAGGGCGGTGAAAAACTGTTTTTT.

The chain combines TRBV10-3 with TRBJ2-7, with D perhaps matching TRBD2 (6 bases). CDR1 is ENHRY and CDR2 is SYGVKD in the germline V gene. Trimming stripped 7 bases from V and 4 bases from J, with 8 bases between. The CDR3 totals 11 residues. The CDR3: CAIMEGYEQYF. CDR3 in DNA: TGTGCCATCATGGAGGGATACGAGCAGTACTTC.

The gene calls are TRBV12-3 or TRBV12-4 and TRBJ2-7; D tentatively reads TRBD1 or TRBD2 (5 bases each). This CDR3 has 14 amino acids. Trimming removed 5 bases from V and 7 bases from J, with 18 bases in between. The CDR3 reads CASSNSRGVGEQYF. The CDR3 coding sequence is TGTGCCAGCAGTAACAGTAGAGGGGTCGGTGAGCAGTACTTC.

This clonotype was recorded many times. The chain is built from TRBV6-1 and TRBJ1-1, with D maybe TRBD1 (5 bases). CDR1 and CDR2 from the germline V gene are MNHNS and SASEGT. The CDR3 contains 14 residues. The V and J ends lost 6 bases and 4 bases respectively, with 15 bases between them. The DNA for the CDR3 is TGTGCCAGCAGAAAACCCGGGGGAGGCACTGAAGCTTTCTTT. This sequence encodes CASRKPGGGTEAFF.

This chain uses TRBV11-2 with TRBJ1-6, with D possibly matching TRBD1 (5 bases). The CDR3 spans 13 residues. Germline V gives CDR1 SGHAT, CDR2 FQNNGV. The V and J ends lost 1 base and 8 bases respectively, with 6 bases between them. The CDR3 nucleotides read TGTGCCAGCAGCTTAGTAGGGGATTCACCCCTCCACTTT. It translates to CASSLVGDSPLHF. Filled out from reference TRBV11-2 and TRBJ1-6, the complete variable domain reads EAGVAQSPRYKIIEKRQSVAFWCNPISGHATLYWYQQILGQGPKLLIQFQNNGVVDDSQLPKDRFSAERLKGVDSTLKIQPAKLEDSAVYLCASSLVGDSPLHFGNGTRLTVT.

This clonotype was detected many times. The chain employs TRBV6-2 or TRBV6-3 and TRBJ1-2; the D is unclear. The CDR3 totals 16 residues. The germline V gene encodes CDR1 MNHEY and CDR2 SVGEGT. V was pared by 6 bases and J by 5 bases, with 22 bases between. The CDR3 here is CASSYISGHDRYGYTF. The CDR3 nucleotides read TGTGCCAGCAGCTACATCTCGGGCCACGATCGATATGGCTACACCTTC.

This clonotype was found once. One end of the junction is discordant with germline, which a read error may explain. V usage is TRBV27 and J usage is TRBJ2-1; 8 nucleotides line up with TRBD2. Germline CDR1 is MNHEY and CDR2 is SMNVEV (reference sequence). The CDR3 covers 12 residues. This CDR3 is CARGLGLNEQFF. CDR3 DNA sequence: TGCGCCAGGGGACTAGGGCTCAATGAGCAGTTCTTC.

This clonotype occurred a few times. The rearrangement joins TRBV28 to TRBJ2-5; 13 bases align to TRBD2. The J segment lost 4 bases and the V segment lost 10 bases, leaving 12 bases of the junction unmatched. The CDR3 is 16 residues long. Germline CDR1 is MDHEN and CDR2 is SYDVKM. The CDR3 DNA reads TGTGCCACCGGGACTAGCGGGGCCTACGGGAGAGAGACCCAGTACTTC. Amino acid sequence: CATGTSGAYGRETQYF.

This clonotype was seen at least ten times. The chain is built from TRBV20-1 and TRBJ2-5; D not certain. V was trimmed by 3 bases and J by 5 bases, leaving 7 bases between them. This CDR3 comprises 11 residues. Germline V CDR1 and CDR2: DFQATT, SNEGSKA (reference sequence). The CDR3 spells CSASHGETQYF. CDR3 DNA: TGCAGTGCTAGTCATGGGGAGACCCAGTACTTC.

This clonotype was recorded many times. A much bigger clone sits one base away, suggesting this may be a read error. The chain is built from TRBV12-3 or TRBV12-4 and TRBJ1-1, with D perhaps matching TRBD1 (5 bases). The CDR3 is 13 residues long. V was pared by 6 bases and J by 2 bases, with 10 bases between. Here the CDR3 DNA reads TGTGCCAGCAGCCCCGACAGCAACACTGAAGCTTTCTTT. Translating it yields CASSPDSNTEAFF.

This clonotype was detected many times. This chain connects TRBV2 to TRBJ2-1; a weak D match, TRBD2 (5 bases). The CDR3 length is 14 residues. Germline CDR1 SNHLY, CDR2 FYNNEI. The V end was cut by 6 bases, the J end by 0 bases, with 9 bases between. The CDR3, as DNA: TGTGCCAGCAGGCCGGAGGACTCCTACAATGAGCAGTTCTTC. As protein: CASRPEDSYNEQFF.

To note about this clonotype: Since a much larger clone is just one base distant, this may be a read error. The DNA of the CDR3 is TGTGCCAGCGGCTCAACCGGGACACTAATCTACGAGCAGTACTTC. Translation gives CASGSTGTLIYEQYF. V is TRBV7-2 and J is TRBJ2-7; possible D gene TRBD1, 6 bases. The CDR3 extends over 15 amino acids. V lost 8 bases, J lost 3 bases, and 20 bases lay in between. Germline V gene lookup returns CDR1 SGHTA and CDR2 FQGNSA.